This TCR beta chain was documented in a study of CXCR3-negative and CXCR3-positive naive CD8 T cells. This CDR3 region has 13 residues. Germline V gives CDR1 SEHNR, CDR2 FQNEAQ (reference sequence). As for this clonotype: Its antigen remains unknown.

In preparing the TRB cDNA libraries, 5' RACE with UMI labels was used. From the 5' RACE reads, TCRdb lists one entry per CDR3 protein and no DNA. The sample has 65,000 to 95,000 distinct CDR3 sequences. By phenotype, naive CD8+ T cells were CD45RO-CCR7+CD27+CD95-. Findings and caveats of the study: Diversity proved comparably high across both naive subsets and much lower in memory CD8+ cells. Cryopreservation partially lowered CXCR3 expression, so most assays used fresh PBMCs.

The sample consisted of naive CXCR3- CD8+ T cells from blood. Stated subset: CD45RO-CCR7+CD27+CD95- naive CD8+ T cells lacking CXCR3 (TNR3-). This chain connects TRBV7-9 to TRBJ1-5. The clonotype was recovered from a human donor in good health. Some clones in this sample may be carry-over from other donors' samples. The CDR3 reads CASSLGPDQPQHF.